One sample yielded the 18 T cell receptor beta chains listed below, sequenced in a study of blood T cell repertoires in COVID-19. Method: immunoSEQ multiplex PCR; TCRdb's copy keeps in-frame clones and lacks some. Among roughly 67,000 clones, 86% were seen once, and the ten largest hold 3.5% to 4.5%. Sequencing used peripheral blood. These receptors were taken from a man aged 50 to 60 with acute or convalescent COVID-19.

This clone has a single count. The chain employs TRBV2 and TRBJ1-4, with no clear D. V was clipped by 4 bases and J by 0 bases, with 3 bases between them. In germline, CDR1 is SNHLY, CDR2 FYNNEI. The length of the CDR3 is 13 residues. For the CDR3, the DNA is TGTGCCAGCAGTGGAGCAACTAATGAAAAACTGTTTTTT. Translation: CASSGATNEKLFF.

The chain links TRBV15 to TRBJ2-1; D is uncertain. The CDR3 is 12 amino acids. Per germline, CDR1 LNHNV and CDR2 YYDKDF (reference sequence). Between the trimmed V and J ends, which lost 1 base and 6 bases, there was a span of 4 bases. The CDR3 DNA reads TGTGCCACCAGCAGAGTCGGCAATGAGCAGTTCTTC. This encodes CATSRVGNEQFF.

CDR3 loop: CASSERLAGGYTGELFF. As DNA, the CDR3 is TGTGCCAGCAGTGAAAGGCTAGCCGGGGGTTACACCGGGGAGCTGTTTTTT. The gene calls are TRBV2 and TRBJ2-2; a possible D gene is TRBD2 (6 bases). The CDR3 is 17 amino acids. Germline V CDR1 and CDR2: SNHLY, FYNNEI. Trimming removed 2 bases at V and 3 bases at J, with 16 bases between. Using reference TRBV2 and TRBJ2-2 for the parts outside the CDR3, the full variable domain is EPEVTQTPSHQVTQMGQEVILRCVPISNHLYFYWYRQILGQKVEFLVSFYNNEISEKSEIFDDQFSVERPDGSNFTLKIRSTKLEDSAMYFCASSERLAGGYTGELFFGEGSRLTVL.

J is TRBJ1-1 and V is TRBV6-5; the D gene is possibly TRBD1 (6 bases). Trimming left V 6 bases short and J 8 bases short, with 16 bases between. Germline loops: CDR1 MNHEY, CDR2 SVGAGI. The CDR3 has 13 residues. CDR3 DNA sequence: TGTGCCAGCAGACGAACAGGGCAAGGAGAAGCTTTCTTT. This translates into CASRRTGQGEAFF.

The chain recombines TRBV2 with TRBJ1-1, with 8 bases lining up with TRBD1. The CDR3 runs to 14 residues. Germline V gene sequence: CDR1 SNHLY, CDR2 FYNNEI. With 5 bases clipped from V and 1 base from J, the junction kept 3 bases outside the gene matches. The DNA of the CDR3 is TGTGCCAGCAGTCGAGGACAGGGGAACACTGAAGCTTTCTTT. This encodes CASSRGQGNTEAFF.

The chain has TRBV10-3 and TRBJ2-3; the D gene is possibly TRBD2 (7 bases). The germline V gene has CDR1 ENHRY and CDR2 SYGVKD. This CDR3 is built from 15 residues. The V end was cut by 6 bases, the J end by 3 bases, with 16 bases between. The CDR3 region is CAISDTGRGTDTQYF. The CDR3 region has the DNA TGTGCCATCAGCGATACGGGGAGGGGGACAGATACGCAGTATTTT.

This chain connects TRBV11-3 to TRBJ1-6; D is possibly TRBD1 (5 bases). The V end was cut by 3 bases, the J end by 7 bases, with 13 bases between. This CDR3 has 15 residues. The V gene's germline CDR1 is SGHNT and CDR2 YENEEA. For the CDR3, the DNA is TGTGCCAGCAGCTTCCGCAGGGCTGGAAATTCACCCCTCCACTTT. The encoded protein is CASSFRRAGNSPLHF. Based on the CDR3 plus reference TRBV11-3 and TRBJ1-6, the full variable domain is EAGVVQSPRYKIIEKKQPVAFWCNPISGHNTLYWYLQNLGQGPELLIRYENEEAVDDSQLPKDRFSAERLKGVDSTLKIQPAELGDSAVYLCASSFRRAGNSPLHFGNGTRLTVT.

CDR3 sequence: CASSPRNTEAFF. The CDR3, as DNA: TGTGCCAGCAGCCCGAGGAACACTGAAGCTTTCTTT. The chain carries TRBV7-9 and TRBJ1-1; D remains unclear. V shed 5 bases and J shed 1 base, with 5 bases lying between them. CDR3 length: 12 residues. Germline V gene sequence: CDR1 SEHNR, CDR2 FQNEAQ (reference sequence). Complete variable domain (other parts from reference TRBV7-9 and TRBJ1-1): DTGVSQNPRHKITKRGQNVTFRCDPISEHNRLYWYRQTLGQGPEFLTYFQNEAQLEKSRLLSDRFSAERPKGSFSTLEIQRTEQGDSAMYLCASSPRNTEAFFGQGTRLTVV.

The chain recombines TRBV3-1 (or the pseudogene TRBV3-2) with TRBJ2-7; D is uncertain. V gave up 6 bases and J gave up 0 bases, with 15 bases separating them. The CDR3 is 15 residues long. Germline-derived CDR1 and CDR2 are LGHDT and YNNKEL (reference sequence). The CDR3 DNA follows: TGTGCCAGCAGTCCCATTGGGCAGAGCTCCTACGAGCAGTACTTC. It encodes CASSPIGQSSYEQYF.

By sample share, this clone is medium-sized. The chain employs TRBV7-6 and TRBJ2-2, with TRBD2 matching over 9 bases. The ends lost 4 bases at V and 4 bases at J; junction bases unmatched: 7. This CDR3 comprises 16 residues. Germline V lookup: CDR1 SGHVS, CDR2 FNYEAQ. The CDR3 sequence is CASSSGLAHFTGELFF. The CDR3 DNA follows: TGTGCCAGCAGCTCCGGACTAGCGCACTTCACCGGGGAGCTGTTTTTT.

V gene TRBV27 combines with J gene TRBJ1-5; D is unresolved. The CDR3 is made up of 13 amino acids. V lost 3 bases to trimming and J lost 10 bases, with 13 bases between them. In germline, CDR1 is MNHEY, CDR2 SMNVEV (reference sequence). The CDR3 DNA follows: TGTGCCAGCAGTTTTAGACTCCTCGGCCCCCAGCATTTT. It is translated as CASSFRLLGPQHF.

This clone was seen just once. Here the CDR3 reads CASSQGLAGVSRDTQYF. The CDR3, as DNA: TGTGCCAGCAGCCAGGGACTAGCGGGAGTTTCCAGAGATACGCAGTATTTT. V gene TRBV11-2 combines with J gene TRBJ2-3; TRBD2 matches 14 bases. V was pared by 5 bases and J by 5 bases, with 9 bases of the junction left unmatched. The length of the CDR3 is 17 residues. Per the germline V gene, CDR1 is SGHAT and CDR2 is FQNNGV.

The rearrangement links TRBV6-2 or TRBV6-3 to TRBJ2-1; a possible D gene is TRBD1 (5 bases). V dropped 1 base and J dropped 13 bases, with 8 bases sitting between them. The germline CDR1 and CDR2 sequences are MNHEY and SVGEGT. The CDR3 extends over 11 amino acids. The CDR3 here is CASSYFQGQFF. Here the CDR3 DNA reads TGTGCCAGCAGTTACTTCCAGGGACAGTTCTTC.

The chain employs TRBV2 and TRBJ2-7, with 7 bases aligning to TRBD1. The CDR3 has 15 amino acids. CDR1 and CDR2 (germline): SNHLY, FYNNEI. V lost 6 bases and J lost 4; bases outside the gene matches: 12. For the CDR3, the DNA is TGTGCCAGCAGGCCCCGGGACAGCAAGGGGTACGAGCAGTACTTC. It is translated as CASRPRDSKGYEQYF.

This chain joins TRBV6-5 and TRBJ1-5, with 8 bases identical to TRBD1. This CDR3 comprises 14 residues. The V gene's germline CDR1 is MNHEY and CDR2 SVGAGI. After removal of 5 bases from V and 2 bases from J, the junction contained 2 bases not matched to a gene. The CDR3 is CASSLGQGNQPQHF. The CDR3 DNA follows: TGTGCCAGCAGTCTGGGACAGGGCAATCAGCCCCAGCATTTT.

This chain joins TRBV28 and TRBJ1-2; D may be TRBD1 (5 bases). This CDR3 has 15 residues. The V gene's germline CDR1 is MDHEN and CDR2 SYDVKM. V was pared by 7 bases and J by 5 bases, with 20 bases between. CDR3 sequence (DNA): TGTGCCAGCACCTCTTCGGGGACTCTTGGGTATGGCTACACCTTC. Amino acids: CASTSSGTLGYGYTF.

V is TRBV7-8 and J is TRBJ2-7; the match to TRBD2 covers 9 bases. With 5 bases clipped from V and 0 bases from J, the junction kept 14 bases outside the gene matches. This CDR3 has 18 amino acids. Germline V lookup: CDR1 SGHVS, CDR2 FQNEAQ. CDR3 sequence: CASSPRLAAKQSSYEQYF. The DNA for the CDR3 is TGTGCCAGCAGCCCTAGACTAGCGGCTAAACAGAGCTCCTACGAGCAGTACTTC.

The chain is built from TRBV4-1 and TRBJ1-1; maybe TRBD1 (5 bases). The CDR3 runs to 22 residues. V gave up 2 bases and J gave up 0 bases, with 31 bases separating them. Germline V gene lookup returns CDR1 MGHRA and CDR2 YSYEKL. This CDR3 reads CASSQMPSNGIRGRVMNTEAFF. CDR3 nucleotides: TGCGCCAGCAGCCAAATGCCCTCCAATGGGATTCGGGGGAGGGTGATGAACACTGAAGCTTTCTTT.